This T cell receptor beta chain derives from a study of T cell changes during pregnancy in multiple sclerosis. Between the trimmed V and J ends, which lost 2 bases and 6 bases, there was a span of 13 bases. The CDR3 contains 15 residues. Germline V gene sequence: CDR1 LNHDA, CDR2 SQIVND (reference sequence). Only in-frame clones appear in the TCRdb table, and some are missing; sequencing was by immunoSEQ multiplex PCR. The sample carries roughly 67,000 clones, roughly 92% recorded once. The chain employs TRBV19 and TRBJ2-2, with D tentatively TRBD2 (6 bases). The clonotype comes from a female donor with multiple sclerosis, enrolled in a pregnancy study. The material sequenced was peripheral blood, taken in the second trimester of pregnancy. This CDR3 reads CASSITGRRSGELFF. The CDR3 DNA reads TGTGCCAGTAGTATAACCGGGAGAAGGTCCGGGGAGCTGTTTTTT. The whole variable domain, filled in from reference TRBV19 and TRBJ2-2, reads DGGITQSPKYLFRKEGQNVTLSCEQNLNHDAMYWYRQDPGQGLRLIYYSQIVNDFQKGDIAEGYSVSREKKESFPLTVTSAQKNPTAFYLCASSITGRRSGELFFGEGSRLTVL.